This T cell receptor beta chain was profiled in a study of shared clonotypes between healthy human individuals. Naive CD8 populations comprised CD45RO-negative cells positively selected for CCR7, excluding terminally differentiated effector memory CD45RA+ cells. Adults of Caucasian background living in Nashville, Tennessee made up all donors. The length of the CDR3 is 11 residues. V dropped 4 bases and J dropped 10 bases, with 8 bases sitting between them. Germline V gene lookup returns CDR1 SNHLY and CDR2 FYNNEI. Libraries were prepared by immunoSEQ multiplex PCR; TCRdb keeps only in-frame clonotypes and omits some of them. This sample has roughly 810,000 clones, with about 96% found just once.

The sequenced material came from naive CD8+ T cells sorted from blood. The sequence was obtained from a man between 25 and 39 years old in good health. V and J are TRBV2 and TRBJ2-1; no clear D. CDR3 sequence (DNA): TGTGCCAGCAGTGGGCGATGGGAGCAGTTCTTC. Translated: CASSGRWEQFF.